Shown below are 21 T cell receptor beta chains from a single sample sequenced in a study of OX40 agonist ivuxolimab in advanced cancers. The data were produced by immunoSEQ multiplex PCR, yet TCRdb's version contains in-frame clones alone and is incomplete. Of 70,000 or so clones in the sample, over 75% are singletons; the top ten hold under 6.5%. Source: CD4+ or CD8+ T cells sorted from blood, taken in a trial of the OX40 agonist ivuxolimab. The origin of the receptors is an adult with an advanced solid tumor such as melanoma, head and neck, liver or kidney cancer.

This clone came up a few times. The chain joins TRBV6-4 to TRBJ2-1; TRBD2 matches 11 bases. The CDR3 contains 15 residues. With 6 bases clipped from V and 9 bases from J, the junction kept 10 bases outside the gene matches. Germline-derived CDR1 and CDR2 are MRHNA and SNTAGT. DNA of the CDR3: TGTGCCAGCAGCGCCGGGACTAGCGGTATTGGTGAGCAGTTCTTC. Translating gives CASSAGTSGIGEQFF.

The V call is TRBV15, the J call TRBJ2-1, with a tentative D call TRBD2 (6 bases). The germline CDR1 and CDR2 sequences are LNHNV and YYDKDF (reference sequence). The CDR3 has 16 amino acids. Trimming removed 2 bases from V and 3 bases from J, with 14 bases in between. This chain's CDR3 is CATSRLGLGLYNEQFF. In nucleotides, the CDR3 is TGTGCCACCAGCAGACTGGGACTGGGACTCTACAATGAGCAGTTCTTC.

This chain uses TRBV7-3 with TRBJ1-2; D may be TRBD1 (5 bases). With 5 bases removed from V and 4 bases from J, the gap between germline ends came to 14 bases. CDR3 length: 14 residues. In germline, CDR1 is SGHTA, CDR2 FQGTGA. Here the CDR3 DNA reads TGTGCCAGCAGCCCGAGTGGGGCGTCCTATGGCTACACCTTC. Translation: CASSPSGASYGYTF.

The chain has TRBV5-1 and TRBJ1-1; tentatively, D is TRBD1 (6 bases). The germline gives CDR1 SGHRS, CDR2 YFSETQ. Between the trimmed V and J ends, which lost 4 bases and 2 bases, there was a span of 24 bases. This CDR3 spans 18 amino acids. The CDR3 region is CASSLRGVSGQRNTEAFF. Here the CDR3 DNA reads TGCGCCAGCAGCCTCAGGGGCGTGTCAGGGCAAAGAAACACTGAAGCTTTCTTT.

This clone showed up just a few times. The chain is built from TRBV30 and TRBJ2-7; D assignment may be TRBD1 or TRBD2 (6 bases each). CDR1 and CDR2 (germline): GTSNPN, SVGIG (reference sequence). The CDR3 contains 12 residues. Trimming stripped 6 bases from V and 3 bases from J, with 12 bases between. The CDR3 region has the DNA TGTGCCTGTTTGGAGGGGGGCTACGAGCAGTACTTC. It yields the protein CACLEGGYEQYF.

The genes are TRBV7-3 and TRBJ1-2; 9 bases fit TRBD1. CDR3 length: 13 residues. The germline V gene has CDR1 SGHTA and CDR2 FQGTGA. V lost 5 bases to trimming and J lost 5 bases; unmatched junction nucleotides: 3. CDR3 in amino acids: CASSVGTGYGYTF. CDR3 coding DNA: TGTGCCAGCAGCGTCGGGACAGGGTATGGCTACACCTTC.

The J gene is TRBJ2-7, the V gene TRBV19; no clear D gene. Per germline, CDR1 LNHDA and CDR2 SQIVND (reference sequence). The V end was cut by 4 bases, the J end by 0 bases, with 25 bases between. The CDR3 length is 19 residues. DNA for the CDR3: TGTGCCAGTAGTAACTGGGTTCTCGGATCCGGGCTATACTCCTACGAGCAGTACTTC. Amino acid sequence: CASSNWVLGSGLYSYEQYF.

The chain employs TRBV5-1 and TRBJ2-1; the D is unclear. Deletions cut 1 base from V and 4 bases from J, with 6 bases between. Germline CDR1 SGHRS, CDR2 YFSETQ. The CDR3 spans 13 residues. The CDR3 DNA is TGCGCCAGCAGCTTGTACAATTACAATGAGCAGTTCTTC. Amino acids: CASSLYNYNEQFF.

The CDR3 protein is CASSIDRGQQFYEQYF. CDR3 nucleotides: TGTGCCAGCAGCATCGACAGGGGACAGCAATTCTACGAGCAGTACTTC. This chain joins TRBV5-8 and TRBJ2-7; the match to TRBD1 covers 8 bases. Losses at the gene ends were 4 bases for V and 3 bases for J; bases not matched to a gene: 12. The CDR3 has 16 amino acids. The V gene's germline CDR1 is SGHTS and CDR2 YDEGEE. Full variable domain (missing parts from reference TRBV5-8 and TRBJ2-7): EAGVTQSPTHLIKTRGQQATLRCSPISGHTSVYWYQQALGLGLQFLLWYDEGEERNRGNFPPRFSGRQFPNYSSELNVNALELEDSALYLCASSIDRGQQFYEQYFGPGTRLTVT.

This clone has a handful of counts. The chain recombines TRBV28 with TRBJ1-5; 7 nucleotides line up with TRBD1. The CDR3 covers 14 residues. Germline trimming cut 4 bases from V and 6 bases from J; bases unmatched to any gene: 6. CDR1 is MDHEN, CDR2 SYDVKM, per germline. For the CDR3, the DNA is TGTGCCAGCAGTTGGGTCCAGGGGGGTCAGCCCCAGCATTTT. This translates into CASSWVQGGQPQHF.

The rearrangement uses TRBV5-1 and TRBJ1-2; perhaps TRBD1 as D (5 bases). The CDR3 length is 15 residues. V was cut by 0 bases and J by 1 base, with 10 bases left in between. Germline V lookup: CDR1 SGHRS, CDR2 YFSETQ. This CDR3 reads CASSLVTGDNYGYTF. The CDR3 DNA is TGCGCCAGCAGCTTGGTTACAGGCGATAACTATGGCTACACCTTC.

The chain has TRBV5-4 and TRBJ2-7, with 7 nucleotides matching TRBD1. Germline lookup yields CDR1 SGHNT and CDR2 YYREEE (reference sequence). V was clipped by 4 bases and J by 2 bases; unmatched bases: 6. The CDR3 sequence is 14 residues long. CDR3 sequence reads: CASSGGQNTYEQYF. The CDR3 nucleotides read TGTGCCAGCAGCGGGGGACAGAATACCTACGAGCAGTACTTC.

V gene TRBV7-3 combines with J gene TRBJ2-2; D gene unclear. CDR3 size: 14 residues. CDR1 SGHTA and CDR2 FQGTGA come from the germline V gene. The germline V and J ends were trimmed by 0 bases and 5 bases, with 7 bases remaining between them. The CDR3, as DNA: TGTGCCAGCAGCTTAACAGGGCGGACCGGGGAGCTGTTTTTT. Amino acid sequence: CASSLTGRTGELFF.

The J gene is TRBJ1-2, the V gene TRBV5-6; no definite D call. Trimming removed 0 bases at V and 4 bases at J, with 7 bases between. The CDR3 has 13 amino acids. Germline CDR1 SGHDT, CDR2 YYEEEE. CDR3 bases: TGTGCCAGCAGCTTGGGACGGGGCTATGGCTACACCTTC. As protein: CASSLGRGYGYTF.

The chain links TRBV25-1 to TRBJ1-1; D ambiguous. Looked up from germline, CDR1 is MGHDK and CDR2 is SYGVNS. The CDR3 contains 12 residues. The germline V and J ends were trimmed by 6 bases and 1 base, with 6 bases remaining between them. The chain's CDR3 is CASSPGNTEAFF. DNA of the CDR3: TGTGCCAGCAGCCCCGGGAACACTGAAGCTTTCTTT.

This chain links TRBV11-2 with TRBJ1-2, with 10 bases lining up with TRBD1. J lost 3 bases, V lost 4 bases, and 5 bases had no gene match. Germline lookup yields CDR1 SGHAT and CDR2 FQNNGV. The CDR3 totals 15 residues. Here the CDR3 reads CASSSSTGGYYGYTF. CDR3 DNA: TGTGCCAGCAGCTCATCGACAGGGGGCTACTATGGCTACACCTTC.

This clone was detected once. The rearrangement joins TRBV6-6 to TRBJ1-2, with no clear D. V was pared by 2 bases and J by 2 bases, with 9 bases between. CDR1 is MNHNY and CDR2 is SVGAGI in the germline V gene (reference sequence). The length of the CDR3 is 14 residues. Here the CDR3 DNA reads TGTGCCAGCAGTTACCAGGCAGCAAACTATGGCTACACCTTC. Translation gives CASSYQAANYGYTF.

This chain joins TRBV18 and TRBJ2-7; 7 bases agree with TRBD1. CDR1 and CDR2 (germline): KGHSH, LQKENI. After removal of 8 bases from V and 2 bases from J, the junction contained 12 bases not matched to a gene. There are 15 residues in the CDR3. The CDR3 is CASTRTGTATYEQYF. CDR3 nucleotides: TGTGCCAGCACCCGAACCGGGACAGCCACCTACGAGCAGTACTTC.

This clone was counted once. The chain combines TRBV10-3 with TRBJ2-3, with 8 bases matching TRBD2. The CDR3 extends over 18 amino acids. Germline V lookup: CDR1 ENHRY, CDR2 SYGVKD. J gave up 0 bases and V 8 bases, and 16 bases lay outside the gene matches. CDR3 bases: TGTGCCATCGAGACGAGTCGCTCACGGGAGGGAAGCACAGATACGCAGTATTTT. It specifies CAIETSRSREGSTDTQYF.

The genes are TRBV2 and TRBJ2-3; 10 nucleotides agree with TRBD1. The germline gives CDR1 SNHLY, CDR2 FYNNEI. V was pared by 6 bases and J by 1 base, with 10 bases of the junction left unmatched. The CDR3 has 17 residues. Written as DNA, the CDR3 is TGTGCCAGCAGGACCGGGACAGGGGCCGGGGGCACAGATACGCAGTATTTT. Its translation is CASRTGTGAGGTDTQYF.

The chain has TRBV10-3 and TRBJ2-7; 10 bases align to TRBD1. Losses at the gene ends were 8 bases for V and 1 base for J; bases not matched to a gene: 2. The CDR3 totals 13 residues. Germline V gene sequence: CDR1 ENHRY, CDR2 SYGVKD. The CDR3 DNA follows: TGTGCCATCGGACAGGGGGGGTCCTACGAGCAGTACTTC. Translation: CAIGQGGSYEQYF.